Listed below are T cell receptor beta chains from one sample, sequenced in a study of neurological immune-mediated disorders. Via MiXCR, TCRdb re-called the 5' RACE reads, giving one row per CDR3 protein. The table has tens of thousands of distinct CDR3 sequences, about 2% seen once. The sample comprised PBMCs. Receptor source: a woman aged 40 to 50 with multiple sclerosis. Both conserved end residues are part of each CDR3. A D gene is named only where the DNA matches it firmly. Clone size is not always given. Where it is, it says once, few, many or a class for expanded clones.

cdr3_aa: CASSPTGSSGNTIYF; cdr3_nt: TGTGCCAGCAGTCCGACTGGAAGCTCTGGAAACACCATATATTTT; v_call: TRBV12-3/TRBV12-4; d_call: -; j_call: TRBJ1-3; clone_size: many
cdr3_aa: CSARGPRNTDTQYF; cdr3_nt: TGCAGTGCTAGAGGCCCCCGCAACACAGATACGCAGTATTTT; v_call: TRBV20-1; d_call: -; j_call: TRBJ2-3; clone_size: many
cdr3_aa: CASSFRTSNTYEQYF; cdr3_nt: TGTGCCAGCAGCTTCCGGACTAGTAACACCTACGAGCAGTACTTC; v_call: TRBV7-6; d_call: TRBD2; j_call: TRBJ2-7; clone_size: many
cdr3_aa: CASSSGDEETQYF; cdr3_nt: TGCGCCAGCAGCAGCGGGGATGAAGAGACCCAGTACTTC; v_call: TRBV5-1; d_call: TRBD2; j_call: TRBJ2-5; clone_size: many
cdr3_aa: CASSLAGTGANVLTF; cdr3_nt: TGTGCCAGCAGCTTAGCAGGGACTGGGGCCAACGTCCTGACTTTC; v_call: TRBV7-2; d_call: -; j_call: TRBJ2-6; clone_size: many
cdr3_aa: CASSLYGTGASIPILNEQFF; cdr3_nt: TGCGCCAGCAGCTTGTACGGGACAGGGGCCTCTATCCCTATACTCAATGAGCAGTTCTTC; v_call: TRBV5-1; d_call: TRBD1; j_call: TRBJ2-1; clone_size: many
cdr3_aa: CATYLGRQYTEAFF; cdr3_nt: TGTGCCACCTACTTGGGACGCCAGTACACTGAAGCTTTCTTT; v_call: TRBV6-5; d_call: -; j_call: TRBJ1-1; clone_size: many
cdr3_aa: CSAQTPFNEQFF; cdr3_nt: TGCAGTGCCCAGACTCCCTTCAATGAGCAGTTCTTC; v_call: TRBV20-1; d_call: -; j_call: TRBJ2-1; clone_size: many
cdr3_aa: CASSKARVQENTEAFF; cdr3_nt: TGTGCCAGCAGCAAAGCTCGGGTGCAGGAGAACACTGAAGCTTTCTTT; v_call: TRBV21-1; d_call: -; j_call: TRBJ1-1; clone_size: many
cdr3_aa: CASSHVQWGQGYNEQFF; cdr3_nt: TGTGCCAGCAGCCATGTTCAGTGGGGACAGGGCTACAATGAGCAGTTCTTC; v_call: TRBV3-1; d_call: TRBD1; j_call: TRBJ2-1; clone_size: -
cdr3_aa: CASSVRAGALNEQFF; cdr3_nt: TGTGCCAGCAGCGTAAGGGCGGGGGCCCTCAATGAGCAGTTCTTC; v_call: TRBV9; d_call: -; j_call: TRBJ2-1; clone_size: many
cdr3_aa: CASRPRGGNTEAFF; cdr3_nt: TGTGCCAGCAGACCCCGAGGAGGGAACACTGAAGCTTTCTTT; v_call: TRBV2; d_call: -; j_call: TRBJ1-1; clone_size: few
cdr3_aa: CASSFRQGALDTEAFF; cdr3_nt: TGTGCCAGCAGCTTTAGACAGGGGGCTTTGGACACTGAAGCTTTCTTT; v_call: TRBV7-8; d_call: TRBD1; j_call: TRBJ1-1; clone_size: many
cdr3_aa: CASSLRGGPYEQYF; cdr3_nt: TGTGCCAGCAGCTTACGAGGGGGTCCCTACGAGCAGTACTTC; v_call: TRBV7-3; d_call: -; j_call: TRBJ2-7; clone_size: many
cdr3_aa: CASSVRTSGGDQFF; cdr3_nt: TGTGCCAGCAGCGTAAGGACTAGCGGGGGGGACCAGTTCTTC; v_call: TRBV9; d_call: TRBD2; j_call: TRBJ2-1; clone_size: -
cdr3_aa: CASTFSSGHTDTQYF; cdr3_nt: TGTGCCAGCACCTTCTCTAGCGGCCACACAGATACGCAGTATTTT; v_call: TRBV12-3/TRBV12-4; d_call: TRBD2; j_call: TRBJ2-3; clone_size: many
cdr3_aa: CATRGTGGNYGYTF; cdr3_nt: TGTGCCACCAGGGGGACCGGGGGGAATTATGGCTACACCTTC; v_call: TRBV15; d_call: -; j_call: TRBJ1-2; clone_size: many
cdr3_aa: CASSPGDSVQPQHF; cdr3_nt: TGTGCCAGCTCACCGGGGGACAGTGTTCAGCCCCAGCATTTT; v_call: TRBV18; d_call: TRBD1; j_call: TRBJ1-5; clone_size: many
cdr3_aa: CASSLVQPNTGELFF; cdr3_nt: TGCGCCAGCAGCTTGGTCCAGCCGAACACCGGGGAGCTGTTTTTT; v_call: TRBV5-1; d_call: -; j_call: TRBJ2-2; clone_size: many
cdr3_aa: CASTLGGFHTEAFF; cdr3_nt: TGCGCCAGCACCTTAGGAGGTTTCCACACTGAAGCTTTCTTT; v_call: TRBV5-1; d_call: -; j_call: TRBJ1-1; clone_size: many
cdr3_aa: CASSPAALPDTQYF; cdr3_nt: TGTGCCAGCTCACCGGCGGCCTTACCCGATACGCAGTATTTT; v_call: TRBV18; d_call: -; j_call: TRBJ2-3; clone_size: many
cdr3_aa: CASSQDRKNIQYF; cdr3_nt: TGTGCCAGCAGCCAAGACAGGAAAAACATTCAGTACTTC; v_call: TRBV4-2; d_call: -; j_call: TRBJ2-4; clone_size: many
cdr3_aa: CSARSGPTEAFF; cdr3_nt: TGCAGTGCTAGATCCGGGCCCACTGAAGCTTTCTTT; v_call: TRBV20-1; d_call: -; j_call: TRBJ1-1; clone_size: many
cdr3_aa: CSAQDSTNTEAFF; cdr3_nt: TGCAGTGCTCAGGACAGCACGAACACTGAAGCTTTCTTT; v_call: TRBV20-1; d_call: -; j_call: TRBJ1-1; clone_size: -
cdr3_aa: CASRWSYEQYF; cdr3_nt: TGTGCCAGCAGATGGTCCTACGAGCAGTACTTC; v_call: TRBV2; d_call: -; j_call: TRBJ2-7; clone_size: few
cdr3_aa: CASSDRVYEQYF; cdr3_nt: TGTGCCAGCAGTGACAGGGTTTACGAGCAGTACTTC; v_call: TRBV2; d_call: -; j_call: TRBJ2-7; clone_size: many
cdr3_aa: CASSGTAEEQFF; cdr3_nt: TGTGCCAGCAGTGGGACAGCGGAAGAGCAGTTCTTC; v_call: TRBV12-3/TRBV12-4; d_call: TRBD1; j_call: TRBJ2-1; clone_size: many
cdr3_aa: CASSLRAGTVPGEQYF; cdr3_nt: TGCGCCAGCAGCTTGAGGGCCGGGACAGTACCGGGCGAGCAGTACTTC; v_call: TRBV5-1; d_call: TRBD1; j_call: TRBJ2-7; clone_size: many
cdr3_aa: CASSQWSSDTQYF; cdr3_nt: TGTGCCAGCAGCCAATGGTCCTCAGATACGCAGTATTTT; v_call: TRBV3-1; d_call: -; j_call: TRBJ2-3; clone_size: many
cdr3_aa: CASSPPEGGDIQYF; cdr3_nt: TGTGCCAGCTCACCACCCGAAGGGGGGGACATTCAGTACTTC; v_call: TRBV18; d_call: -; j_call: TRBJ2-4; clone_size: many
cdr3_aa: CASSPDNYGYTF; cdr3_nt: TGTGCCAGCAGTCCCGACAACTATGGCTACACCTTC; v_call: TRBV12-3/TRBV12-4; d_call: -; j_call: TRBJ1-2; clone_size: many
cdr3_aa: CASSRQRGGLYNEQFF; cdr3_nt: TGTGCCAGCAGCCGCCAGCGGGGGGGCCTCTACAATGAGCAGTTCTTC; v_call: TRBV9; d_call: TRBD2; j_call: TRBJ2-1; clone_size: many